This T cell receptor (beta chain) was identified in a study of graft-versus-host responses after intestinal transplantation. Study-wide background: Recipients had transplants, and these were multivisceral, liver-intestinal, or isolated intestinal. Recipients were all induced with anti-thymocyte globulin, then given tacrolimus and steroids for 2 to 3 years. General study findings and limits: GvH clones turned up in recipient marrow; some had shown up first in ileum or blood. Levels of circulating GvH clones at their peak were associated with early post-transplant HvG declines.

Assay: immunoSEQ multiplex PCR; the TCRdb copy retains only in-frame clones and omits some. The data hold about 41,000 clones, with approximately 95% observed a single time. To note about this clone: The antigen remains unidentified.

V was pared by 3 bases and J by 2 bases, with 6 bases between. CDR3 size: 12 residues. CDR1 is SQVTM and CDR2 is ANQGSEA in the germline V gene. This specimen was unstimulated CD8+ T cells sorted from spleen or lymph node cells, taken before transplant. V and J are TRBV29-1 and TRBJ2-3, with D uncertain. This TCR came from a human donor who was the organ donor for an intestinal transplant. Here the CDR3 DNA reads TGCAGCGTTGAGGGTATCACAGATACGCAGTATTTT. Amino acids: CSVEGITDTQYF.